Described below is a single TCR beta chain sequence and its context. What it recognizes is unknown. Each CDR3 protein gets one entry after TCRdb re-called the reads with MiXCR. The table lists about 490,000 distinct CDR3 sequences, roughly 29% of them singletons. The sample comes from a study of T cell repertoires in cytomegalovirus infection. For the study at large: Public TCR beta signatures indicated both CMV infection and matching HLA type. General study findings and limits: CMV-specific TCR beta clonotypes restricted by HLA-C were the ones dominating the ex vivo response.

Trimming removed 2 bases at V and 7 bases at J, with 12 bases between. CDR3 length equals 13 residues. The germline CDR1 and CDR2 sequences are MNHEY and SVGAGI. Sequencing used PBMCs. The sequence was obtained from a human donor in good health (CMV status not recorded). Some clones in this sample may be carry-over from other donors' samples. The chain recombines TRBV6-5 with TRBJ2-7; D is tentatively TRBD1 or TRBD2 (5 bases each). CDR3 loop: CASSYGAGSEQYF. The CDR3 nucleotides read TGTGCCAGCAGTTACGGGGCAGGGAGTGAGCAGTACTTC.